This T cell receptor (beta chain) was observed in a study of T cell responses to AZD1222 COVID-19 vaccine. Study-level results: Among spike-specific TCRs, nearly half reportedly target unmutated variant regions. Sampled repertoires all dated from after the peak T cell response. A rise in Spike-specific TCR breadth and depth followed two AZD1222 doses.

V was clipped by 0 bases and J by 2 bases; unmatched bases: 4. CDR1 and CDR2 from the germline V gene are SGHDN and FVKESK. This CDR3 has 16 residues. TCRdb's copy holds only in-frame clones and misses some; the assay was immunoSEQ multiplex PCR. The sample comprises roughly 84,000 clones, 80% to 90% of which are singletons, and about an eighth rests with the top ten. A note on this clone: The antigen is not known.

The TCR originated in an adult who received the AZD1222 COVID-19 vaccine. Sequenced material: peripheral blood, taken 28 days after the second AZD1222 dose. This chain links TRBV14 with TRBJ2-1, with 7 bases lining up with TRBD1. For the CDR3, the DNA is TGTGCCAGCAGCCAAGAAGGGGGCTTCGCCTACAATGAGCAGTTCTTC. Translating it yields CASSQEGGFAYNEQFF.